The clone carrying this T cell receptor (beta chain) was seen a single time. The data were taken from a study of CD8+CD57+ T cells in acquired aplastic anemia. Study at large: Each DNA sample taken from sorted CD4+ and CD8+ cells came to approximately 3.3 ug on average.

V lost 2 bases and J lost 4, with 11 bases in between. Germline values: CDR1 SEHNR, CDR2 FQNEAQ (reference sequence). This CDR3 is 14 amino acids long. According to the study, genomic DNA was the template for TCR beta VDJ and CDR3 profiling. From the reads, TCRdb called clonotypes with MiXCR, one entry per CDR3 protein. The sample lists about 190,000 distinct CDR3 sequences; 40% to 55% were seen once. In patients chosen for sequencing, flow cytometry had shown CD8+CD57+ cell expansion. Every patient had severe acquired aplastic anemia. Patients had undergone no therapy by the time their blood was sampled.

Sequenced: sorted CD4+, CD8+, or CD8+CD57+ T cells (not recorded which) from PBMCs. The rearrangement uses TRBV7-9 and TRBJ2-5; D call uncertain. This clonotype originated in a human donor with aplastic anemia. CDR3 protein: CASSLRGPGETQYF. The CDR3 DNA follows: TGTGCCAGCAGCTTACGTGGCCCGGGAGAGACCCAGTACTTC.